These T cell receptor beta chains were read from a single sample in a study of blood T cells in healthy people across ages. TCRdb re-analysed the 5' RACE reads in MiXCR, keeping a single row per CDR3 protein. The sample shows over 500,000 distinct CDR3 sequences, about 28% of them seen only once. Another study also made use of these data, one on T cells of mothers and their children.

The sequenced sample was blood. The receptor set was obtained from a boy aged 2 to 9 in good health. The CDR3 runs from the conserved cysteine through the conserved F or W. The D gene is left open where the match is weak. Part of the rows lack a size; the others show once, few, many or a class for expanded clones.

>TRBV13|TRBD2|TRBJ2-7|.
TGTGCCAGCAGCCCCCAGGGACTAGCGGGACGCGAGCAGTACTTC
CASSPQGLAGREQYF
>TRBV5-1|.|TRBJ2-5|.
TGCGCCAGCAGCGGGCAGGGGGAGACCCAGTACTTC
CASSGQGETQYF
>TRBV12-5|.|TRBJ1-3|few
TGTGCTAGTGGTTTGGTACTCCGGCAGCAAAGTCTTTCCCCTGGAAACACCATATATTTT
CASGLVLRQQSLSPGNTIYF
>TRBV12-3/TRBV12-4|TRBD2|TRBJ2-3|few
TGTGCCAGCAGTCCCGGGACGGGGGGAGATACGCAGTATTTT
CASSPGTGGDTQYF
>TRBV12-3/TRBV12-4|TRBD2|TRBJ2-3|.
TGTGCCAGCAGTTCCCGCAGCGGGGGCACGCCAGATACGCAGTATTTT
CASSSRSGGTPDTQYF
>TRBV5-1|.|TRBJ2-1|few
TGCGCCAGCAGCTTGGTCCCCTTACTAGCAGCGCATGGGGGTGAGCAGTTCTTC
CASSLVPLLAAHGGEQFF
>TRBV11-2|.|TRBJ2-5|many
TGTGCCAGCAGCCGGGGAACCCAAGAGACCCAGTACTTC
CASSRGTQETQYF
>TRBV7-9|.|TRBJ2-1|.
TGTTCCAGCAGCGGTAACAGGGACTTTTACTTC
CSSSGNRDFYF
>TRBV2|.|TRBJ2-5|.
TGTGCCAGCAGTGATGTGACCCAGTACTTC
CASSDVTQYF
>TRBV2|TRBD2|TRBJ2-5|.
TGTGCCAGCAGTGGACTAGCGGAGTTGGGGGGGACCCAGTACTTC
CASSGLAELGGTQYF